This passage covers 6 T cell receptor beta chains from one sample sequenced in a study of spatial heterogeneity in lung cancer. TCRdb re-called the 5' RACE reads through MiXCR, storing one row per CDR3 protein. The repertoire holds 15,000 to 20,000 distinct CDR3 sequences, with approximately 6% as singletons. Time point of the sample: blood at routine non-recurrence follow-up after resection. Sequencing used PBMCs, obtained at follow-up. The source is a male donor with early-stage non-small cell lung cancer.

Comments on this clonotype: A clone one base away is much larger, so this may be a read error. The final CDR3 position lacks the conserved phenylalanine or tryptophan, pointing to a likely read error. The gene calls are TRBV7-8 and TRBJ1-1, with no clear D. Germline CDR1 reads SGHVS; CDR2 reads FQNEAQ. This CDR3 has 14 amino acids. V lost 1 base and J lost 2, with 8 bases in between. The chain's CDR3 is CASSLGRRNTEAFL. In DNA form, the CDR3 reads TGTGCCAGCAGCTTAGGGCGAAGAAACACTGAAGCTTTCCTT.

The table lists this clonotype with many counts. This chain connects TRBV5-4 to TRBJ2-1; D gene ambiguous. The CDR3 is 12 amino acids. V gave up 2 bases and J gave up 7 bases, with 7 bases separating them. In germline, CDR1 is SGHNT, CDR2 YYREEE (reference sequence). In nucleotides, the CDR3 is TGTGCCAGCAGCTTTGGTGTTAATGAGCAGTTCTTC. The encoded protein is CASSFGVNEQFF.

Ten or more counts support this clonotype. V gene TRBV5-1 combines with J gene TRBJ2-2, with D tentatively TRBD1 (6 bases). CDR1 and CDR2 (germline): SGHRS, YFSETQ. V shed 3 bases and J shed 0 bases, with 15 bases lying between them. This CDR3 is 17 amino acids long. The CDR3 DNA reads as TGCGCCAGCAGCTGGGGGCCTCTTACTTCGAACACCGGGGAGCTGTTTTTT. Translating gives CASSWGPLTSNTGELFF.

The chain has TRBV7-2 and TRBJ2-3; no firm D call. V gave up 5 bases and J gave up 2 bases, with 11 bases separating them. The germline V gene has CDR1 SGHTA and CDR2 FQGNSA. This CDR3 has 14 residues. The CDR3 nucleotides are TGTGCCAGCAGCCCCGCCTATAACACAGATACGCAGTATTTT. Amino acids: CASSPAYNTDTQYF.

This clonotype was counted many times. The V call is TRBV9, the J call TRBJ2-1, with 11 bases identical to TRBD1. Germline V CDR1 and CDR2: SGDLS, YYNGEE. The V gene end was trimmed by 0 bases and the J gene end by 9 bases; junction bases not matched to a gene: 5. The CDR3 has 15 residues. Here the CDR3 reads CASSVVGQGAGEQFF. For the CDR3, the DNA is TGTGCCAGCAGCGTAGTAGGACAGGGGGCCGGTGAGCAGTTCTTC. Complete variable domain (other parts from reference TRBV9 and TRBJ2-1): DSGVTQTPKHLITATGQRVTLRCSPRSGDLSVYWYQQSLDQGLQFLIQYYNGEERAKGNILERFSAQQFPDLHSELNLSSLELGDSALYFCASSVVGQGAGEQFFGPGTRLTVL.

This clonotype appeared a few times. The chain employs TRBV5-8 and TRBJ2-1, with D tentatively TRBD2 (7 bases). V lost 0 bases and J 0 bases, leaving 13 bases between the germline ends. This CDR3 is 17 amino acids long. The germline V gene has CDR1 SGHTS and CDR2 YDEGEE. Here the CDR3 reads CASSLGGGGSSYNEQFF. DNA of the CDR3: TGTGCCAGCAGCTTGGGAGGGGGGGGAAGCTCCTACAATGAGCAGTTCTTC.